This T cell receptor beta chain was captured in a study of early T cells in non-severe SARS-CoV-2 infection. Study summary: Chains were unpaired, as sequencing was done on bulk RNA from unsorted whole blood.

Unique molecular identifiers (one per individual cDNA molecule) were attached. TCRdb re-analysed the 5' RACE reads in MiXCR, keeping a single row per CDR3 protein. The sample shows about 80,000 distinct CDR3 sequences, roughly 6% of them seen only once. This clonotype was counted ten times or more. The antigen remains undetermined. Study-level points and caveats: Database matching using VDJdb favored anti-spike CD8 responses, with private and CD4 specificities left missing.

This receptor was identified in an adult who was a healthcare worker with PCR-confirmed SARS-CoV-2 infection or an uninfected control (not recorded which). Input material: whole blood.

This CDR3 is CASSPWTGGTLYF. DNA of the CDR3: TGTGCCAGCAGCCCCTGGACAGGGGGTACGCTGTACTTC. The V gene is TRBV5-8, the J gene TRBJ2-7; TRBD1 agrees at 10 bases. The V segment lost 4 bases and the J segment 12 bases; nucleotides outside the gene matches: 10. The CDR3 totals 13 residues. The germline V gene has CDR1 SGHTS and CDR2 YDEGEE.